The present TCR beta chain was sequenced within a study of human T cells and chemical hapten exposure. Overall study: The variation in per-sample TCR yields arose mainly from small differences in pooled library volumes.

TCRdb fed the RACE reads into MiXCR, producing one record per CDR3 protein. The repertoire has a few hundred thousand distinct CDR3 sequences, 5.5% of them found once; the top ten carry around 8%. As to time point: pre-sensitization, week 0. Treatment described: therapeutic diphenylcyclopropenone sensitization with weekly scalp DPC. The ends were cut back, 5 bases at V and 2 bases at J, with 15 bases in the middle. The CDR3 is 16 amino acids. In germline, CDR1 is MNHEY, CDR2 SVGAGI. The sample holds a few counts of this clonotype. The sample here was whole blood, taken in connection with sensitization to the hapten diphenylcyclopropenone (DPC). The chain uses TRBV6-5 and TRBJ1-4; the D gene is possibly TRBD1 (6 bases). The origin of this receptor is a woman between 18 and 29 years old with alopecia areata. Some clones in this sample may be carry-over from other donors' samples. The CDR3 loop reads CASSPARRGTNEKLFF. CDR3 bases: TGTGCCAGCAGTCCTGCCCGCAGGGGTACTAATGAAAAACTGTTTTTT.